Below, 31 T cell receptor beta chains from the same sample are listed, as sequenced in a study of monozygotic twins with inflammatory bowel disease. From its re-call of the 5' RACE reads, TCRdb lists each CDR3 protein once, without DNA. Its table records about 330,000 distinct CDR3 sequences. The sequenced sample was blood. Receptors originate from a human donor with ulcerative colitis or Crohn's disease, or a healthy co-twin of an affected twin (not recorded which).

V gene TRBV27 combines with J gene TRBJ1-1. Germline lookup yields CDR1 MNHEY and CDR2 SMNVEV (reference sequence). The CDR3 loop spans 15 amino acids. The CDR3 spells CASRLTKWPNTEAFF.

The V and J genes are TRBV7-8 and TRBJ2-1. Germline CDR1 and CDR2: SGHVS and FQNEAQ. This CDR3 has 16 residues. CDR3 amino acids: CASSSVAGYSYNEQFF.

CDR3 sequence: CASSVALSGATDTQYF. The chain carries TRBV9 and TRBJ2-3; TCRdb designates TRBD2, a call that cannot be tested without DNA. There are 16 residues in the CDR3. Per germline, CDR1 SGDLS and CDR2 YYNGEE.

This chain uses TRBV5-1 with TRBJ1-2. The CDR3 contains 14 residues. Germline loops: CDR1 SGHRS, CDR2 YFSETQ. CDR3 sequence reads: CASSLDSKNYGYTF. The full variable domain, rest sourced from reference TRBV5-1 and TRBJ1-2, is KAGVTQTPRYLIKTRGQQVTLSCSPISGHRSVSWYQQTPGQGLQFLFEYFSETQRNKGNFPGRFSGRQFSNSRSEMNVSTLELGDSALYLCASSLDSKNYGYTFGSGTRLTVV.

The V call is TRBV7-2, the J call TRBJ2-7; TCRdb's D call, TRBD1, is unchecked because there is no DNA. CDR1 and CDR2 (germline): SGHTA, FQGNSA. This CDR3 spans 15 amino acids. CDR3 residues: CASSNSGTTGAMQYF. The full variable domain, its missing parts supplied by reference TRBV7-2 and TRBJ2-7, is GAGVSQSPSNKVTEKGKDVELRCDPISGHTALYWYRQSLGQGLEFLIYFQGNSAPDKSGLPSDRFSAERTGGSVSTLTIQRTQQEDSAVYLCASSNSGTTGAMQYFGPGTRLTVT.

The chain links TRBV20-1 to TRBJ2-3; TCRdb selects TRBD2, and the lack of DNA leaves this call unchecked. CDR1 and CDR2 from the germline V gene are DFQATT and SNEGSKA (reference sequence). The CDR3 runs to 14 residues. This CDR3 reads CSALSSESTDTQYF.

The gene calls are TRBV12-3 or TRBV12-4 and TRBJ2-5; as DNA is missing, the TRBD2 call by TCRdb cannot be tested. CDR3 size: 13 residues. CDR3 loop: CASNDYKLETQYF.

V is TRBV12-3 or TRBV12-4 and J is TRBJ2-3. The CDR3 totals 12 residues. CDR3 amino acids: CASSKTTDTQYF.

The genes are TRBV9 and TRBJ2-5; TCRdb names TRBD2, which stays unverified in the absence of DNA. Germline CDR1 and CDR2: SGDLS and YYNGEE. There are 15 residues in the CDR3. This chain's CDR3 is CASSSPDYRQETQYF. Full variable domain (outside the CDR3, taken from reference TRBV9 and TRBJ2-5): DSGVTQTPKHLITATGQRVTLRCSPRSGDLSVYWYQQSLDQGLQFLIQYYNGEERAKGNILERFSAQQFPDLHSELNLSSLELGDSALYFCASSSPDYRQETQYFGPGTRLLVL.

The chain employs TRBV20-1 and TRBJ2-5. CDR3 size: 12 residues. Germline-derived CDR1 and CDR2 are DFQATT and SNEGSKA (reference sequence). The CDR3 is CSATDIQETQYF.

The rearrangement joins TRBV7-3 to TRBJ2-7; checking the TCRdb D call of TRBD2 is not possible without DNA. CDR1 and CDR2 (germline): SGHTA, FQGTGA. The CDR3 totals 13 residues. This chain's CDR3 is CASSSAGATEQYF.

The chain joins TRBV20-1 to TRBJ2-1; TCRdb proposes TRBD2, but this gene call is untestable without DNA. Germline CDR1 reads DFQATT; CDR2 reads SNEGSKA (reference sequence). The CDR3 runs 19 residues. Here the CDR3 reads CSARVAPSGRLGLYNEQFF.

The chain combines TRBV7-2 with TRBJ2-7. The CDR3 length is 13 residues. CDR1 and CDR2 (germline): SGHTA, FQGNSA. CDR3 in amino acids: CASSLAASYEQYF.

The chain uses TRBV4-1 and TRBJ2-7; the TRBD1 assignment by TCRdb is unverifiable without DNA. This CDR3 region has 15 residues. The V gene's germline CDR1 is MGHRA and CDR2 YSYEKL. The CDR3: CASSQEGGQEDEQYF.

The chain combines TRBV7-2 with TRBJ2-2; TCRdb's D gene call, TRBD1, goes unchecked for lack of DNA. Germline V lookup: CDR1 SGHTA, CDR2 FQGNSA. The CDR3 has 17 residues. The CDR3 region is CASSSRQGRPNTGELFF.

This rearrangement joins TRBV20-1 to TRBJ2-2. This CDR3 comprises 13 residues. Per germline, CDR1 DFQATT and CDR2 SNEGSKA (reference sequence). CDR3 protein: CSASLANTGELFF.

CDR3: CASSPLGVNNPFDEKLFF. The chain links TRBV11-1 to TRBJ1-4; TCRdb calls TRBD1, which cannot be checked without DNA. The length of the CDR3 is 18 residues. Per germline, CDR1 SGHAT and CDR2 FQDESV (reference sequence).

This chain joins TRBV20-1 and TRBJ2-1; there is no DNA to check the TCRdb D call of TRBD1. Germline values: CDR1 DFQATT, CDR2 SNEGSKA (reference sequence). The CDR3 sequence is 13 residues long. The CDR3 sequence is CSATQGTYNEQFF.

J is TRBJ2-2 and V is TRBV20-1; TCRdb gives TRBD1 as the D gene, but with no DNA this cannot be confirmed. The CDR3 totals 12 residues. In germline, CDR1 is DFQATT, CDR2 SNEGSKA (reference sequence). The CDR3 region is CSGGQNTGELFF.

V is TRBV20-1 and J is TRBJ2-7; TCRdb reports TRBD2, a call that lacks DNA to check it against. Germline V lookup: CDR1 DFQATT, CDR2 SNEGSKA (reference sequence). The CDR3 runs 16 residues. CDR3 residues: CSARGVSGGLTYEQYF.

CDR3 protein: CASSLSYGRASYEQYF. This chain joins TRBV5-1 and TRBJ2-7; TCRdb's D gene call, TRBD2, goes unchecked for lack of DNA. The length of the CDR3 is 16 residues. CDR1 is SGHRS, CDR2 YFSETQ, per germline. The whole variable domain, filled in from reference TRBV5-1 and TRBJ2-7, reads KAGVTQTPRYLIKTRGQQVTLSCSPISGHRSVSWYQQTPGQGLQFLFEYFSETQRNKGNFPGRFSGRQFSNSRSEMNVSTLELGDSALYLCASSLSYGRASYEQYFGPGTRLTVT.

The CDR3 protein is CSAKLLQQGIYEQFF. V usage is TRBV20-1 and J usage is TRBJ2-1; TCRdb picks TRBD1, but there is no DNA to check that call. This CDR3 has 15 amino acids. Germline loops: CDR1 DFQATT, CDR2 SNEGSKA (reference sequence).

The V gene is TRBV5-5, the J gene TRBJ2-4; TCRdb's D gene call, TRBD1, goes unchecked for lack of DNA. The CDR3 is 14 residues long. Germline assignment: CDR1 SGHKS and CDR2 YYEKEE (reference sequence). The chain's CDR3 is CASSLFNRENIQYF.

The chain has TRBV4-1 and TRBJ2-3; TCRdb's D call of TRBD1 is untestable without DNA. The CDR3 contains 17 residues. Germline V gives CDR1 MGHRA, CDR2 YSYEKL. CDR3 region: CASSQEGTGASTDTQYF.

V is TRBV4-3 and J is TRBJ1-3; as DNA is missing, the TRBD1 call by TCRdb cannot be tested. Germline lookup yields CDR1 LGHNA and CDR2 YSLEER. This CDR3 region has 15 residues. CDR3 sequence: CASSQGDRLSGTIYF.

This CDR3 reads CASSWDRSNSPLHF. The J gene is TRBJ1-6, the V gene TRBV5-1. Germline loops: CDR1 SGHRS, CDR2 YFSETQ. This CDR3 is built from 14 residues.

CDR3 protein: CASSVGVYNEQFF. This chain uses TRBV9 with TRBJ2-1. The CDR3 totals 13 residues. Germline V CDR1 and CDR2: SGDLS, YYNGEE.

The V gene is TRBV7-2, the J gene TRBJ2-3; TCRdb's D call of TRBD1 is untestable without DNA. The CDR3 contains 16 residues. Per germline, CDR1 SGHTA and CDR2 FQGNSA. This CDR3 reads CASTSPGGGNADTQYF.

V usage is TRBV27 and J usage is TRBJ2-7. Germline loops: CDR1 MNHEY, CDR2 SMNVEV (reference sequence). CDR3 size: 14 residues. The CDR3 is CASSSATKPYEQYF.

The chain carries TRBV5-1 and TRBJ2-2; the TCRdb D gene call, TRBD1, has no DNA to confirm it. Germline V lookup: CDR1 SGHRS, CDR2 YFSETQ. The CDR3 covers 16 residues. The CDR3 loop is CASSRWTGGHTGELFF.

The chain recombines TRBV5-1 with TRBJ2-7; the TCRdb call, TRBD2, lacks DNA for checking. The CDR3 has 13 amino acids. Germline CDR1 reads SGHRS; CDR2 reads YFSETQ. The CDR3 sequence is CASSASQRGEQYF.